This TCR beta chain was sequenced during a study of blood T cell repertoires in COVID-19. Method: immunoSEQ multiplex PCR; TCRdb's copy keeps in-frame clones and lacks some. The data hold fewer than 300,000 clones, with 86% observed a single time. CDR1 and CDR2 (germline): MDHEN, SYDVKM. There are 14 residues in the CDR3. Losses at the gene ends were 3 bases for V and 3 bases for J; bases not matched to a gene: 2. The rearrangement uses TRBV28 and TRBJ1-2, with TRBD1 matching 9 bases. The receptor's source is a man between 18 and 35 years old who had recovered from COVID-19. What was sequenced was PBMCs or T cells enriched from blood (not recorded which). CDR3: CASSFGQGHYGYTF. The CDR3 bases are TGTGCCAGCAGTTTCGGACAGGGGCACTATGGCTACACCTTC.